This T cell receptor beta chain was recovered during a study of blood T cells in healthy people across ages. Study-level results: Naive T cell percentage by flow cytometry tracked strongly with beta diversity.

On this clonotype itself: What it binds is not known.

The extraction recovered at least 5 micrograms of total RNA per sample. Unmatched junction bases numbered 6, after V lost 4 bases and J lost 1 base. Germline V gene sequence: CDR1 LGHDT, CDR2 YNNKEL (reference sequence). The CDR3 has 15 amino acids. Alongside a J-beta primer mix, a sample-barcoded 5' primer served in a second PCR lasting about 7 to 11 cycles. MiXCR was run by TCRdb on the 5' RACE reads, yielding one entry per CDR3 protein. The table shows over a million distinct CDR3 sequences, with over 35% occurring only once. Sample: blood. The rearrangement joins TRBV3-1 to TRBJ1-1; 7 bases align to TRBD1. The clonotype was recovered from a woman aged 60-70 years in good health. CDR3 nucleotides: TGTGCCAGCAGCCCGGATCCAGGGGGGAACACTGAAGCTTTCTTT. This codes for CASSPDPGGNTEAFF.